This T cell receptor beta chain was found in a study of T cell repertoires in cytomegalovirus infection. Overall study results and limits: The ex vivo response showed dominance by HLA-C-restricted CMV-specific TCR beta clonotypes.

TCRdb reprocessed the reads with MiXCR, giving one entry per CDR3 protein. The sample includes nearly 450,000 distinct CDR3 sequences, approximately 31% of them seen just once. Germline CDR1 and CDR2: ENHRY and SYGVKD. V gave up 4 bases and J gave up 1 base, with 8 bases separating them. This CDR3 spans 14 amino acids. Note on this clonotype: Its antigen is undetermined.

The sequenced sample was PBMCs. The sequence was collected from a human donor in good health (CMV status not recorded). Some clones in this sample may be carry-over from other donors' samples. This rearrangement joins TRBV10-3 to TRBJ1-5; D not certain. Here the CDR3 DNA reads TGTGCCATCAGTGTGGACGGAAGCAATCAGCCCCAGCATTTT. The encoded protein is CAISVDGSNQPQHF.